This is a list of T cell receptor beta chains from one sample in a study of cytomegalovirus exposure and HLA in healthy donors. Libraries were prepared by immunoSEQ multiplex PCR; TCRdb keeps only in-frame clonotypes and omits some of them. The table has 150,000 to 200,000 clones, approximately 82% seen once. The sample taken for sequencing was PBMCs. The receptors shown here come from a woman aged 40 to 50 in good health and CMV-seropositive. Each CDR3 is given with its conserved first and last residue. D genes are given only for firm matches. A row's size may be missing; if present it is once, few, many or a size class.

abundance	v_gene	j_gene	d_gene	CDR3nt	CDR3aa
once	TRBV6-5	TRBJ1-3	TRBD1	TGTGCCAGCAGTCCGACAGGGGGCGAAGGAAACACCATATATTTT	CASSPTGGEGNTIYF
-	TRBV10-3	TRBJ2-5	-	TGTGCCATCAGTGTGAGGATCCAAGAGACCCAGTACTTC	CAISVRIQETQYF
-	TRBV28	TRBJ2-3	TRBD1	TGTGCCAGCAGTGGGATAAGCGGAGCCCACAGGGGTAGCACAGATACGCAGTATTTT	CASSGISGAHRGSTDTQYF
-	TRBV10-3	TRBJ2-5	TRBD2	TGTGCCAGTTCTAGCGGGAACGTAGCCCAGTACTTC	CASSSGNVAQYF
-	TRBV7-2	TRBJ1-2	TRBD1	TGTGCCAGCAGCCAGATAGGACAGGGCGGGGTTAGCTATGGCTACACCTTC	CASSQIGQGGVSYGYTF
-	TRBV9	TRBJ2-5	TRBD1	TGTGCCAGCAGCGTAGGGACAGGGGGCATCATCGAGACCCAGTACTTC	CASSVGTGGIIETQYF
once	TRBV5-4	TRBJ2-3	TRBD2	TGTGCCAGCAGCAAGACTAGCGGGAGAGAAGATACGCAGTATTTT	CASSKTSGREDTQYF
once	TRBV2	TRBJ2-3	-	TGTGCCAGCAGTCAACCTTTCCAGGCCACCTCCACAGATACGCAGTATTTT	CASSQPFQATSTDTQYF
-	TRBV5-1	TRBJ1-5	-	TGCGCCAGCAGCTTGGAACGGGGTCAGCCCCAGCATTTT	CASSLERGQPQHF
-	TRBV18	TRBJ1-3	-	TGTGCCAGCTCACCGCCGCAGGGGAGATCTGGAAACACCATATATTTT	CASSPPQGRSGNTIYF
-	TRBV7-3	TRBJ1-6	TRBD1	TGTGCCAGCAGCTTATGGGGACAGCTGAATTCACCCCTCCACTTT	CASSLWGQLNSPLHF
-	TRBV7-9	TRBJ2-1	-	TGTGCCAGCAGCTTAGCGTCGGTAGCCTACAATGAGCAGTTCTTC	CASSLASVAYNEQFF
-	TRBV9	TRBJ2-3	-	TGTGCCAGCAGCGTAGACCTTAGCACGGATACGCAGTATTTT	CASSVDLSTDTQYF
-	TRBV13	TRBJ2-5	TRBD2	TGTGCCAGCAGCCCCCGGGGGGACTCCCAAGAGACCCAGTACTTC	CASSPRGDSQETQYF
-	TRBV11-2	TRBJ2-7	TRBD2	TGTGCCAGCAGAGCCGGGACTAGCGTCTACGAGCAGTACTTC	CASRAGTSVYEQYF
-	TRBV29-1	TRBJ1-1	TRBD1	TGCAGCAGTAGACAGGGGGAAGCTTTCTTT	CSSRQGEAFF
-	TRBV11-2	TRBJ1-2	-	TGTGCCAGCAGCTCAAGGGGGGGGGAGGCCTATGGCTACACCTTC	CASSSRGGEAYGYTF
once	TRBV5-1	TRBJ2-2	-	TGCGCCGGCACCGACTCAGGACAGTCGGGGGAGCTGTTTTTT	CAGTDSGQSGELFF
few	TRBV11-2	TRBJ1-4	-	TGTGCCAGCAGCTTAGCAGGGTCTTATGAAAAACTGTTTTTT	CASSLAGSYEKLFF
-	TRBV28	TRBJ1-1	-	TGTGCCAGCAGTTTTCTCCAGGGTCAGACTGAAGCTTTCTTT	CASSFLQGQTEAFF
-	TRBV5-1	TRBJ2-6	-	TGCGCCAGCAGGCCCGGTTCCTCTGGGGCCAACGTCCTGACTTTC	CASRPGSSGANVLTF
-	TRBV21-1	TRBJ2-5	-	TGTGCCAGCAGCAAAGCCCCGGGACAGGGATTGGAACGGGTTTGTCGGACCCAGTACTTC	CASSKAPGQGLERVCRTQYF
-	TRBV13	TRBJ2-7	TRBD2	TGTGCCAGCAGCACCAGGACTAGCGGGAGCTACGAGCAGTACTTC	CASSTRTSGSYEQYF
once	TRBV7-3	TRBJ2-3	-	TGTGCCAGCAGCCGTGGTCAACAGGGCCTTAGCACAGATACGCAGTATTTT	CASSRGQQGLSTDTQYF
-	TRBV7-9	TRBJ2-7	TRBD1	TGTGCCAGCAGCTCGGTATGGACAGGGAGCTCCTACGAGCAGTACTTC	CASSSVWTGSSYEQYF
-	TRBV29-1	TRBJ2-7	-	TGCAGCGTCGGAAGGGGGGGATTGTACGAGCAGTACTTC	CSVGRGGLYEQYF
few	TRBV5-1	TRBJ2-3	TRBD1	TGCGCCAGCAGCTCGGGACAGGGGAGGAAGGTGGCAGATACGCAGTATTTT	CASSSGQGRKVADTQYF